The next 15 T cell receptor beta chains were all read from a single sample in a study of vaccination and CD4 T cells after COVID-19. Sequenced with the Oncomine TCR Beta short-read assay was DNA taken from cultured CD4+ T cells. From the PCR reads, TCRdb called clonotypes with MiXCR, one entry per CDR3 protein. The profile shows around 5,200 distinct CDR3 sequences, roughly 30% of them singletons. These receptors lack a known antigen. Treatment in this sample: roughly nine-day PBMC culture with coronavirus spike peptide pools or control peptides (ViraFEST assay). Sequences were derived from CD4+ T cells from blood, cultured in vitro, sampled after SARS-CoV-2 vaccination. These receptors originate from a human donor who had recovered from COVID-19.

This clonotype appeared a single time. The chain combines TRBV6-5 with TRBJ2-1; D is perhaps TRBD1 or TRBD2 (5 bases each). CDR1 and CDR2 (germline): MNHEY, SVGAGI. The CDR3 length is 18 residues. V was trimmed by 1 base and J by 3 bases, leaving 19 bases between them. The CDR3 loop is CASSYWPGPDPVYNEQFF. The CDR3 DNA sequence: TGTGCCAGCAGTTACTGGCCGGGACCGGACCCGGTCTACAATGAGCAGTTCTTC.

This clonotype appeared a few times. This chain uses TRBV20-1 with TRBJ2-2; tentatively, D is TRBD1 (6 bases). V lost 5 bases and J 7 bases, leaving 14 bases between the germline ends. This CDR3 region has 13 residues. The germline V gene has CDR1 DFQATT and CDR2 SNEGSKA (reference sequence). Written as DNA, the CDR3 is TGCAGTGCTCCCAGGGTAGGGGGCGGGGAGCTGTTTTTT. Translation: CSAPRVGGGELFF.

V is TRBV28 and J is TRBJ2-7; tentatively, D is TRBD1 (6 bases). The CDR3 extends over 13 amino acids. Germline V gives CDR1 MDHEN, CDR2 SYDVKM. V was clipped by 7 bases and J by 3 bases, with 13 bases between them. The CDR3 sequence: CASTPGQLYEQYF. As DNA, the CDR3 is TGTGCCAGCACCCCGGGACAACTCTACGAGCAGTACTTC.

V is TRBV28 and J is TRBJ2-7; weak D call: TRBD1 (6 bases). The CDR3 is 13 amino acids. In germline, CDR1 is MDHEN, CDR2 SYDVKM. The V end lost 8 bases, the J end lost 0 bases, and 11 bases lay between the germline ends. This CDR3 reads CASLTGTSYEQYF. The CDR3 DNA is TGTGCCAGCCTAACAGGGACCTCCTACGAGCAGTACTTC.

V is TRBV6-2 or TRBV6-3 and J is TRBJ1-1, with D possibly matching TRBD1 (5 bases). The V end lost 4 bases, the J end lost 6 bases, and 18 bases lay between the germline ends. Germline loops: CDR1 MNHEY, CDR2 SVGEGT. The CDR3 consists of 15 residues. This CDR3 is CASSFGGAWMAEAFF. The CDR3, as DNA: TGTGCCAGCAGTTTTGGTGGGGCTTGGATGGCTGAAGCTTTCTTT.

Judged by abundance, this clonotype is large. V and J are TRBV6-1 and TRBJ2-6; 8 bases fit TRBD1. The CDR3 covers 17 residues. J lost 2 bases, V lost 5 bases, and 8 bases had no gene match. The germline V gene encodes CDR1 MNHNS and CDR2 SASEGT. The CDR3 DNA reads TGTGCCAGCAGTAAGAAACGGACAGGGCCTGGGGCCAACGTCCTGACTTTC. Amino acids: CASSKKRTGPGANVLTF.

This clonotype was seen a handful of times. The J gene is TRBJ1-6, the V gene TRBV11-1; D is unresolved. V lost 5 bases, J lost 7 bases, and 9 bases lay in between. The CDR3 is made up of 13 amino acids. CDR1 and CDR2 (germline): SGHAT, FQDESV (reference sequence). CDR3 region: CASSRLGNSPLHF. CDR3 sequence (DNA): TGTGCCAGCAGCCGACTAGGAAATTCACCCCTCCACTTT.

V is TRBV28 and J is TRBJ2-1, with TRBD2 matching over 9 bases. The germline V gene encodes CDR1 MDHEN and CDR2 SYDVKM. CDR3 length: 15 amino acids. Trimming took 7 bases from V and 7 from J; bases not matched to a gene: 11. CDR3 residues: CASIVGAGGHNEQFF. The CDR3 coding sequence is TGTGCCAGCATAGTAGGAGCGGGGGGACATAATGAGCAGTTCTTC.

By proportion, this clonotype is medium-sized. This chain joins TRBV27 and TRBJ2-5; unclear D gene. Germline CDR1 and CDR2: MNHEY and SMNVEV (reference sequence). V was clipped by 5 bases and J by 5 bases, with 15 bases between them. The CDR3 contains 14 residues. The CDR3 protein is CASSPDRLRETQYF. CDR3 bases: TGTGCCAGCAGTCCGGACCGTCTACGGGAGACCCAGTACTTC.

This clonotype was detected only a few times. The rearrangement uses TRBV28 and TRBJ1-1; 8 bases line up with TRBD1. The CDR3 length is 15 residues. Looked up from germline, CDR1 is MDHEN and CDR2 is SYDVKM. J was trimmed by 10 bases and V by 6 bases; bases with no gene match: 16. The CDR3 nucleotides are TGTGCCAGCAGAGAGGGTAGGTCAGGGGGCACGGGAGCTTTCTTT. Translating gives CASREGRSGGTGAFF.

The rearrangement uses TRBV12-3 or TRBV12-4 and TRBJ2-5; D remains unclear. CDR3 length: 11 amino acids. V was trimmed by 2 bases and J by 5 bases, leaving 3 bases between them. Here the CDR3 DNA reads TGTGCCAGCAGTTTAAGGGAGACCCAGTACTTC. Its protein product is CASSLRETQYF.

V usage is TRBV6-1 and J usage is TRBJ1-2; a weak D match, TRBD1 (5 bases). V lost 3 bases and J 7 bases, leaving 9 bases between the germline ends. Germline V gene data show CDR1 as MNHNS and CDR2 as SASEGT. This CDR3 is built from 12 residues. The CDR3 nucleotides read TGTGCCAGCAGTGATTTGCAGGGTGGCTACACCTTC. Its protein is CASSDLQGGYTF.

The V gene is TRBV7-2, the J gene TRBJ1-2; D not certain. Per the germline V gene, CDR1 is SGHTA and CDR2 is FQGNSA. The CDR3 consists of 15 residues. Trimming removed 1 base from V and 9 bases from J, with 18 bases in between. CDR3 sequence reads: CASSLVRDTVVSYTF. The CDR3 DNA follows: TGTGCCAGCAGCTTAGTTCGTGATACGGTTGTGAGCTACACCTTC.

In its sample, this clonotype is medium-sized. V and J are TRBV15 and TRBJ1-6; D unclear. The CDR3 runs to 15 residues. V lost 3 bases to trimming and J lost 0 bases, with 6 bases between them. Germline V gene sequence: CDR1 LNHNV, CDR2 YYDKDF (reference sequence). CDR3 region: CATSRTSSYNSPLHF. The CDR3 coding sequence is TGTGCCACCAGCAGGACGAGCTCCTATAATTCACCCCTCCACTTT. Complete variable domain (other parts from reference TRBV15 and TRBJ1-6): DAMVIQNPRYQVTQFGKPVTLSCSQTLNHNVMYWYQQKSSQAPKLLFHYYDKDFNNEADTPDNFQSRRPNTSFCFLDIRSPGLGDTAMYLCATSRTSSYNSPLHFGNGTRLTVT.

This chain links TRBV6-2 or TRBV6-3 with TRBJ2-1; no clear D gene. The CDR3 sequence is 14 residues long. The germline gives CDR1 MNHEY, CDR2 SVGEGT. V was clipped by 6 bases and J by 0 bases, with 9 bases between them. DNA for the CDR3: TGTGCCAGCAGCGCACATATCTCCTACAATGAGCAGTTCTTC. Its protein is CASSAHISYNEQFF.